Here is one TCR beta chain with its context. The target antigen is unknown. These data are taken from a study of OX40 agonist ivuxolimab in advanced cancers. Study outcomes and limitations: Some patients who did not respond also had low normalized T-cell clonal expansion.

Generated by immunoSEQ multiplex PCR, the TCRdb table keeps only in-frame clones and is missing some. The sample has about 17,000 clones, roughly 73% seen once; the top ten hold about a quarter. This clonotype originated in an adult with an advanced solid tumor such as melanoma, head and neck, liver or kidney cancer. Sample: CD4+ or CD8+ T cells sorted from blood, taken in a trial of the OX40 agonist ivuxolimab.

As DNA, the CDR3 is TGTGCCAGCAGTCTAGGACAGGGGGTCGGTGAGACCCAGTACTTC. This gives the protein CASSLGQGVGETQYF. The chain employs TRBV27 and TRBJ2-5; 10 nucleotides line up with TRBD1. Germline V gene sequence: CDR1 MNHEY, CDR2 SMNVEV (reference sequence). With 5 bases clipped from V and 5 bases from J, the junction kept 8 bases outside the gene matches. The CDR3 totals 15 residues.